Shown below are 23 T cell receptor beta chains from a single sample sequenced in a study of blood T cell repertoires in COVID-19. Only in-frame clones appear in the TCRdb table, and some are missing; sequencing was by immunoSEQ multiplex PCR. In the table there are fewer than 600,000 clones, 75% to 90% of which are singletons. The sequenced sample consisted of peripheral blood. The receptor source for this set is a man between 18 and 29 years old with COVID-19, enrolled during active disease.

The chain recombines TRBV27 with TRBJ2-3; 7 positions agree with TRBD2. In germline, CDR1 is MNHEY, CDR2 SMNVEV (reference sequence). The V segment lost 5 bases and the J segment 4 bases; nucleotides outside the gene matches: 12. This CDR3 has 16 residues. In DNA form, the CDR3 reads TGTGCCAGCAGTAAGTCTAGCGGACCAAGGCCAGATACGCAGTATTTT. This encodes CASSKSSGPRPDTQYF.

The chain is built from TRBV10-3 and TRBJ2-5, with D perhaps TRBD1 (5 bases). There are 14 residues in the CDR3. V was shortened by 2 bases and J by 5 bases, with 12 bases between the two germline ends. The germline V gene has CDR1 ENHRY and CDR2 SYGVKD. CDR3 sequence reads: CAISEGRVPETQYF. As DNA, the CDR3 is TGTGCCATCAGTGAGGGCAGGGTTCCCGAGACCCAGTACTTC.

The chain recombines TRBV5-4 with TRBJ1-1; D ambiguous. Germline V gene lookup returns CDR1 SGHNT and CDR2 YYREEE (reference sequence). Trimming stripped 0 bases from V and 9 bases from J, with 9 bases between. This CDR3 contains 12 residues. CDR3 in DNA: TGTGCCAGCAGCTTGGGGGAGGGCAAAGCTTTCTTT. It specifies CASSLGEGKAFF. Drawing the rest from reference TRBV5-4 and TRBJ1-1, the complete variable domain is ETGVTQSPTHLIKTRGQQVTLRCSSQSGHNTVSWYQQALGQGPQFIFQYYREEENGRGNFPPRFSGLQFPNYSSELNVNALELDDSALYLCASSLGEGKAFFGQGTRLTVV.

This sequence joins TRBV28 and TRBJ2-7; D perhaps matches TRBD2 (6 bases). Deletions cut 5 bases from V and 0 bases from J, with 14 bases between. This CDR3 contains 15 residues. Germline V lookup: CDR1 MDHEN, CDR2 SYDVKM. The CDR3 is CASSQRGGFSYEQYF. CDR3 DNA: TGTGCCAGCAGTCAGAGGGGAGGTTTCTCCTACGAGCAGTACTTC.

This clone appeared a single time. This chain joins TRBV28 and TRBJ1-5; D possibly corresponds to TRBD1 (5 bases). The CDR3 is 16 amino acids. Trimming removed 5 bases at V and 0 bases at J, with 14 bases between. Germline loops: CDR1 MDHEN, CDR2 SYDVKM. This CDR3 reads CASSTAGGGSNQPQHF. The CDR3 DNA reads TGTGCCAGCAGTACTGCCGGGGGGGGTAGCAATCAGCCCCAGCATTTT.

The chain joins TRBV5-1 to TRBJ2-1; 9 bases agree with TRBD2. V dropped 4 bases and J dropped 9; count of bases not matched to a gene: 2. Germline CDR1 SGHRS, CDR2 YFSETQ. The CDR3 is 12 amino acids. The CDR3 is CASSISGSEQFF. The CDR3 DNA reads TGCGCCAGCAGCATTAGCGGGAGTGAGCAGTTCTTC. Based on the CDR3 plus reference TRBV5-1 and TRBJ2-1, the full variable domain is KAGVTQTPRYLIKTRGQQVTLSCSPISGHRSVSWYQQTPGQGLQFLFEYFSETQRNKGNFPGRFSGRQFSNSRSEMNVSTLELGDSALYLCASSISGSEQFFGPGTRLTVL.

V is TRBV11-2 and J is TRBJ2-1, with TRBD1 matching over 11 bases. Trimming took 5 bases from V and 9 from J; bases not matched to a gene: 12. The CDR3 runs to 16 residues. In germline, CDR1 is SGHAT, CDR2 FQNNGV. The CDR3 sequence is CASSRNTGQGGGEQFF. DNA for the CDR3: TGTGCCAGCAGCCGAAACACGGGACAGGGGGGAGGTGAGCAGTTCTTC.

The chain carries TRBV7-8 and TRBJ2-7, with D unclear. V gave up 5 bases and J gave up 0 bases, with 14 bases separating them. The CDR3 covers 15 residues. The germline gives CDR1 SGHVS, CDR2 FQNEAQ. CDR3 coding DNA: TGTGCCAGCAGCCCCTCGTGGCAGTTCTCCTACGAGCAGTACTTC. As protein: CASSPSWQFSYEQYF.

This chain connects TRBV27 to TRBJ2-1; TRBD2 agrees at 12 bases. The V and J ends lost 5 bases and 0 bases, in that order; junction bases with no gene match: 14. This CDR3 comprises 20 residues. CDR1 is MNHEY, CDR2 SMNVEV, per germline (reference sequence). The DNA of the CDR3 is TGTGCCAGCAGTCCCCCCTCCGGGACTAGCGGGTTTAGCTCCTACAATGAGCAGTTCTTC. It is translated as CASSPPSGTSGFSSYNEQFF.

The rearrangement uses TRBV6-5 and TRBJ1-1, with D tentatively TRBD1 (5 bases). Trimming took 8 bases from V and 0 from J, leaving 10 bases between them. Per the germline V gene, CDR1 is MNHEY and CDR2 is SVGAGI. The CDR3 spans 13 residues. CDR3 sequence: CASARDLNTEAFF. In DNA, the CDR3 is TGTGCCAGCGCCAGGGACTTGAACACTGAAGCTTTCTTT.

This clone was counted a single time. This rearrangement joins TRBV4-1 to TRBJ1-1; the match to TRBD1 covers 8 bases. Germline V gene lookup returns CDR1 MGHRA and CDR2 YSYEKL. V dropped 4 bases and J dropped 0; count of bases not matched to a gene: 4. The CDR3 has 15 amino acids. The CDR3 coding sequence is TGCGCCAGCAGCCGGGCAGGGGGCTTGAACACTGAAGCTTTCTTT. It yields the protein CASSRAGGLNTEAFF.

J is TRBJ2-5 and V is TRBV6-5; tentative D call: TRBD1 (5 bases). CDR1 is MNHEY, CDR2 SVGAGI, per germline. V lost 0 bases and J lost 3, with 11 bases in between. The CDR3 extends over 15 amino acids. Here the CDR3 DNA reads TGTGCCAGCAGTTACTCCAGCAGGGTAAAAGAGACCCAGTACTTC. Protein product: CASSYSSRVKETQYF.

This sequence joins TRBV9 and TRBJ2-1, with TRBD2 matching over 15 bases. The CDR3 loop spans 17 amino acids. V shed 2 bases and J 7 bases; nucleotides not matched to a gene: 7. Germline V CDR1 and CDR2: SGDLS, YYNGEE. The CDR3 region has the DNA TGTGCCAGCAGCGTGACTACCGGGACTAGCGGGAGGAATGAGCAGTTCTTC. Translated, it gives CASSVTTGTSGRNEQFF.

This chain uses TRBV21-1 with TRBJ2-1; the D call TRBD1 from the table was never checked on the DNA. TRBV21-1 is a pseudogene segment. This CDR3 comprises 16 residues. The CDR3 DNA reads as TGTGCCAGCAGCAAAGTTCACAGGGGGCTTAAGAATGAGCAGTTCTTC. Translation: CASSKVHRGLKNEQFF.

Here the CDR3 reads CASSRIPAGGHQETQYF. Here the CDR3 DNA reads TGCGCCAGCAGTCGCATCCCAGCGGGGGGCCACCAAGAGACCCAGTACTTC. The chain employs TRBV4-1 and TRBJ2-5; 9 bases are shared with TRBD2. The junction had 11 bases not matched to a gene; V was cut back by 6 bases and J by 0 bases. The CDR3 is 17 residues long. CDR1 is MGHRA and CDR2 is YSYEKL in the germline V gene.

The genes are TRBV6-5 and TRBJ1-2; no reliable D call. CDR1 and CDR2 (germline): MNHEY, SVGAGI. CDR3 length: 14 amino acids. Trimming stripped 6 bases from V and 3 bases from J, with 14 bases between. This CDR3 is CASSRQTGDYGYTF. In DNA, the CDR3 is TGTGCCAGCAGCCGACAAACCGGGGACTATGGCTACACCTTC.

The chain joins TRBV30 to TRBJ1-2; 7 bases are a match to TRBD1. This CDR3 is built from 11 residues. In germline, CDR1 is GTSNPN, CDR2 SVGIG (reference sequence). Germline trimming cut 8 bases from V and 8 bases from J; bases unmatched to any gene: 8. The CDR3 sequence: CARDRDNGYTF. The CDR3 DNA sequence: TGTGCCCGAGACAGGGATAACGGCTACACCTTC.

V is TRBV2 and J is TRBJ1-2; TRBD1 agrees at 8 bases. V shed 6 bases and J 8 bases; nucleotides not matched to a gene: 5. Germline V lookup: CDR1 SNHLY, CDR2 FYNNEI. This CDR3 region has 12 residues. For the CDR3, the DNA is TGTGCCAGCAGCCGGACAGGGAGAGGCTACACCTTC. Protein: CASSRTGRGYTF.

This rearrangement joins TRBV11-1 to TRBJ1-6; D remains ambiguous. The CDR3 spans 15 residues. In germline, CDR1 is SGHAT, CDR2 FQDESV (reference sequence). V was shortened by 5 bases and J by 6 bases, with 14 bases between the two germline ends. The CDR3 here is CASSVRGPLNSPLHF. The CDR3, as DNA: TGTGCCAGCAGCGTAAGAGGGCCACTTAATTCACCCCTCCACTTT.

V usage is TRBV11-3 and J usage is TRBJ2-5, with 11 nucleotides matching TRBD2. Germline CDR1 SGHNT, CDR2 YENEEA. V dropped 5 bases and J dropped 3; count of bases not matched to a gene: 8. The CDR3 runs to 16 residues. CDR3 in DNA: TGTGCCAGCAGCATCACCGGGACTAGCGGCAAAGAGACCCAGTACTTC. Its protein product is CASSITGTSGKETQYF. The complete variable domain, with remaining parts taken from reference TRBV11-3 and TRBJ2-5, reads EAGVVQSPRYKIIEKKQPVAFWCNPISGHNTLYWYLQNLGQGPELLIRYENEEAVDDSQLPKDRFSAERLKGVDSTLKIQPAELGDSAVYLCASSITGTSGKETQYFGPGTRLLVL.

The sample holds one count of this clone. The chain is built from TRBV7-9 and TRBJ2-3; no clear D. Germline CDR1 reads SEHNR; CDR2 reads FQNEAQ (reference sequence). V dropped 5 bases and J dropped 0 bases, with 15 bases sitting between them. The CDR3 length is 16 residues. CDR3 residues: CASSAQVLSSTDTQYF. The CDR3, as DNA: TGTGCCAGCAGCGCCCAGGTTCTATCTAGCACAGATACGCAGTATTTT.

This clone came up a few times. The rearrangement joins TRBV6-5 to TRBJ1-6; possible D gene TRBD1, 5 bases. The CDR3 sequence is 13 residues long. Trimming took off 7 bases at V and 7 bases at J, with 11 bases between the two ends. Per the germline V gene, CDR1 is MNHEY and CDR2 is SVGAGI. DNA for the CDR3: TGTGCCAGCACGAGGACAACCAATTCACCCCTCCACTTT. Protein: CASTRTTNSPLHF.

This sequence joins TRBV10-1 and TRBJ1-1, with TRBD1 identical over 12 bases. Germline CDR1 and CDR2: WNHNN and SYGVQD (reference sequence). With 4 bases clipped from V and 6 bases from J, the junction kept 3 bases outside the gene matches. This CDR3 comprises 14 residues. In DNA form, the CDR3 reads TGCGCCAGCAGTGCCGGGACAGGGGGCTCTGAAGCTTTCTTT. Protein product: CASSAGTGGSEAFF.